This entry describes one T cell receptor (beta chain). Its antigen is currently unknown. TCR beta VDJ and CDR3 profiling used genomic DNA as template. TCRdb fed the reads into MiXCR, producing one record per CDR3 protein. The table has fewer than 250,000 distinct CDR3 sequences, under 55% seen once. For sequencing, patients were chosen who had shown expansion of CD8+CD57+ cells by flow cytometry. These data are taken from a study of CD8+CD57+ T cells in acquired aplastic anemia. The CDR3 sequence is 15 residues long. Trimming took off 4 bases at V and 5 bases at J, with 18 bases between the two ends. Germline values: CDR1 SGHKS, CDR2 YYEKEE (reference sequence). Study results and caveats: Sharing between patients and controls was observed for about 27 CD8+ CDR3 sequences.

This sequence joins TRBV5-5 and TRBJ1-2; a weak D match, TRBD1 (6 bases). This clonotype was sampled from a human donor with aplastic anemia. The source material was sorted CD4+, CD8+, or CD8+CD57+ T cells (not recorded which) from PBMCs. Here the CDR3 DNA reads TGTGCCAGCAGCCCACCCTTGCAGGGGCGATATGGCTACACCTTC. Translating it yields CASSPPLQGRYGYTF.